Presented here are 4 T cell receptor beta chains from one specimen sequenced in a study of control samples from healthy donors and cancer patients. TCRdb keeps only in-frame clones here, not all; method: immunoSEQ multiplex PCR. The table shows some 77,000 clones, with 85% to 90% occurring only once. The sample comprised blood. These receptors were obtained from a woman aged 55-69 years in good health.

The V and J genes are TRBV6-5 and TRBJ1-1; TRBD1 matches 7 bases. The J segment lost 0 bases and the V segment lost 11 bases, leaving 12 bases of the junction unmatched. The CDR3 consists of 15 residues. The germline V gene encodes CDR1 MNHEY and CDR2 SVGAGI. The CDR3 DNA reads as TGTGCCGCGTTCCCAGGGGGAGGAATGAACACTGAAGCTTTCTTT. Protein sequence: CAAFPGGGMNTEAFF.

The rearrangement uses TRBV7-9 and TRBJ1-2; a possible D gene is TRBD1 (6 bases). V was pared by 3 bases and J by 6 bases, with 14 bases between. Germline-derived CDR1 and CDR2 are SEHNR and FQNEAQ (reference sequence). CDR3 length: 14 amino acids. The CDR3 is CASSLGHGDNGYTF. Here the CDR3 DNA reads TGTGCCAGCAGCTTGGGACACGGGGATAATGGCTACACCTTC. Full variable domain (rest looked up from reference TRBV7-9 and TRBJ1-2): DTGVSQNPRHKITKRGQNVTFRCDPISEHNRLYWYRQTLGQGPEFLTYFQNEAQLEKSRLLSDRFSAERPKGSFSTLEIQRTEQGDSAMYLCASSLGHGDNGYTFGSGTRLTVV.

The sample holds a few counts of this clone. This chain uses TRBV2 with TRBJ1-1, with D perhaps matching TRBD1 (6 bases). The CDR3 runs to 13 residues. Germline CDR1 is SNHLY and CDR2 is FYNNEI. Trimming left V 7 bases short and J 4 bases short, with 13 bases between. This chain's CDR3 is CASTGRGSTEAFF. The CDR3 coding sequence is TGTGCCAGCACGGGCAGGGGAAGCACTGAAGCTTTCTTT. The full variable domain, in which reference TRBV2 and TRBJ1-1 provide the parts outside the CDR3, is EPEVTQTPSHQVTQMGQEVILRCVPISNHLYFYWYRQILGQKVEFLVSFYNNEISEKSEIFDDQFSVERPDGSNFTLKIRSTKLEDSAMYFCASTGRGSTEAFFGQGTRLTVV.

This clone has just a few counts. This chain joins TRBV6-5 and TRBJ1-6; 9 nucleotides match TRBD1. CDR3 length: 14 amino acids. CDR1 MNHEY and CDR2 SVGAGI come from the germline V gene. Losses at the gene ends were 6 bases for V and 6 bases for J; bases not matched to a gene: 3. CDR3 region: CASRDRGINSPLHF. The CDR3 DNA reads TGTGCCAGCAGGGACAGGGGTATTAATTCACCCCTCCACTTT.